This T cell receptor (beta chain) came from a study of blood T cell repertoires in COVID-19. This CDR3 has 14 amino acids. The junction had 6 bases not matched to a gene; V was cut back by 3 bases and J by 9 bases. CDR1 SGHRS and CDR2 YFSETQ come from the germline V gene. Sequencing was performed with immunoSEQ multiplex PCR; in TCRdb, only in-frame clones are kept and a portion is missing. The sample yields over 200,000 clones, under 85% seen once. Patients at the Seattle site were enrolled during active infection and followed longitudinally. The sequence derives from a woman younger than 45 with COVID-19, enrolled during active disease. The chain recombines TRBV5-1 with TRBJ2-1; TRBD2 aligns across 10 bases. The material sequenced was peripheral blood. This chain's CDR3 is CASSSLAGAGEQFF. DNA for the CDR3: TGCGCCAGCAGCTCCCTAGCGGGAGCGGGTGAGCAGTTCTTC.